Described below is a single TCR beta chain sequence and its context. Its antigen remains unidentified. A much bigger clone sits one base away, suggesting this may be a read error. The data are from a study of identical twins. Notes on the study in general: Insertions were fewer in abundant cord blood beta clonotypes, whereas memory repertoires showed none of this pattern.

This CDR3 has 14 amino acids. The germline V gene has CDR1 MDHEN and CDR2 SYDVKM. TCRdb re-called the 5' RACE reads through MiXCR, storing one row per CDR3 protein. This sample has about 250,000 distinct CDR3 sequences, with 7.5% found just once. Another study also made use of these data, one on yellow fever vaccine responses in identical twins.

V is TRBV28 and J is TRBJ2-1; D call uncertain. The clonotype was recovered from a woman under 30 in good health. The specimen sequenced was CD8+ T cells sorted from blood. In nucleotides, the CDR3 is TGTGCCAGCAGTTTATTTCTAGTAGGCAATGAGCACTTCTTC. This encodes CASSLFLVGNEHFF. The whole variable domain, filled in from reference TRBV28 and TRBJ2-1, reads DVKVTQSSRYLVKRTGEKVFLECVQDMDHENMFWYRQDPGLGLRLIYFSYDVKMKEKGDIPEGYSVSREKKERFSLILESASTNQTSMYLCASSLFLVGNEHFFGPGTRLTVL.